These T cell receptor beta chains were read from a single sample in a study of blood T cell repertoires in COVID-19. The method was immunoSEQ multiplex PCR; TCRdb's version includes in-frame clones alone and lacks a portion of them. The data contain under 400,000 clones, approximately 89% of them singletons. Sequencing input: peripheral blood. The origin of the receptors is a woman in her fifties or sixties with COVID-19, enrolled during active disease. The CDR3 runs from the conserved cysteine through the conserved F or W. Fields, in order: V gene, J gene, clone size, D gene, CDR3 protein, CDR3 DNA. The D gene is left open where the match is weak. Clone sizes are given selectively: once, few, many, or a class where the clone is expanded.

V gene: TRBV5-6
J gene: TRBJ1-2
clone size: .
D gene: TRBD1
CDR3 protein: CASSLSDRPNYGYTF
CDR3 DNA: TGTGCCAGCAGCTTGTCGGACAGGCCTAACTATGGCTACACCTTC

V gene: TRBV27
J gene: TRBJ1-1
clone size: few
D gene: TRBD1
CDR3 protein: CASSRQGFSTIEAFF
CDR3 DNA: TGTGCCAGCAGTCGACAGGGTTTTTCAACAATTGAAGCTTTCTTT

V gene: TRBV6-5
J gene: TRBJ1-5
clone size: .
D gene: .
CDR3 protein: CASLPDGNQPQHF
CDR3 DNA: TGTGCCAGCCTCCCAGACGGGAATCAGCCCCAGCATTTT

V gene: TRBV5-1
J gene: TRBJ1-1
clone size: .
D gene: .
CDR3 protein: CASSSGYTEAFF
CDR3 DNA: TGCGCCAGCAGCTCAGGGTATACTGAAGCTTTCTTT

V gene: TRBV9
J gene: TRBJ1-1
clone size: .
D gene: .
CDR3 protein: CASSVAVNTEAFF
CDR3 DNA: TGTGCCAGCAGCGTGGCGGTGAACACTGAAGCTTTCTTT

V gene: TRBV10-1
J gene: TRBJ1-1
clone size: .
D gene: .
CDR3 protein: CASYEDKLPVNTEAFF
CDR3 DNA: TGCGCCAGCTACGAGGACAAACTCCCCGTGAACACTGAAGCTTTCTTT

V gene: TRBV5-6
J gene: TRBJ1-5
clone size: .
D gene: TRBD1
CDR3 protein: CASSFWDRGTSNQPQHF
CDR3 DNA: TGTGCCAGCAGCTTCTGGGACAGGGGCACTAGCAATCAGCCCCAGCATTTT

V gene: TRBV21-1
J gene: TRBJ2-7
clone size: .
D gene: .
CDR3 protein: CASSKVEQGDSYEQYF
CDR3 DNA: TGTGCCAGCAGCAAAGTTGAACAGGGGGATTCCTACGAGCAGTACTTC

V gene: TRBV5-5
J gene: TRBJ2-7
clone size: .
D gene: TRBD1
CDR3 protein: CASSFPGQGGYEQYF
CDR3 DNA: TGTGCCAGCAGCTTCCCGGGACAGGGGGGGTACGAGCAGTACTTC

V gene: TRBV9
J gene: TRBJ2-3
clone size: .
D gene: .
CDR3 protein: CASSVSGGDTDTQYF
CDR3 DNA: TGTGCCAGCAGCGTATCGGGGGGCGACACAGATACGCAGTATTTT